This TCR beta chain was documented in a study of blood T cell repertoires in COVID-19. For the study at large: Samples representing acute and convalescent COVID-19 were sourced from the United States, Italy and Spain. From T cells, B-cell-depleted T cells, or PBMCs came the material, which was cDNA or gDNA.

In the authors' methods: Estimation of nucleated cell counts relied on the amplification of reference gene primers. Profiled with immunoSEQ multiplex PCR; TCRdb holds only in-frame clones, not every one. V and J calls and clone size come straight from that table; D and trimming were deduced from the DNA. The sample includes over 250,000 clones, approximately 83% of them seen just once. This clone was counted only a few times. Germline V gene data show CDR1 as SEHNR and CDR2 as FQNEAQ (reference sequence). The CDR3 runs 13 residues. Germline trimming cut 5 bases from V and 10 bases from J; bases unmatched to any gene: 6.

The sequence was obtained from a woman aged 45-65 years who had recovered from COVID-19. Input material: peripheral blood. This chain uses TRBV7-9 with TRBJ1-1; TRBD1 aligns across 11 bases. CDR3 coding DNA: TGTGCCAGCAGCCGCCCGGGGACAGGGGGAGCTTTCTTT. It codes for CASSRPGTGGAFF.